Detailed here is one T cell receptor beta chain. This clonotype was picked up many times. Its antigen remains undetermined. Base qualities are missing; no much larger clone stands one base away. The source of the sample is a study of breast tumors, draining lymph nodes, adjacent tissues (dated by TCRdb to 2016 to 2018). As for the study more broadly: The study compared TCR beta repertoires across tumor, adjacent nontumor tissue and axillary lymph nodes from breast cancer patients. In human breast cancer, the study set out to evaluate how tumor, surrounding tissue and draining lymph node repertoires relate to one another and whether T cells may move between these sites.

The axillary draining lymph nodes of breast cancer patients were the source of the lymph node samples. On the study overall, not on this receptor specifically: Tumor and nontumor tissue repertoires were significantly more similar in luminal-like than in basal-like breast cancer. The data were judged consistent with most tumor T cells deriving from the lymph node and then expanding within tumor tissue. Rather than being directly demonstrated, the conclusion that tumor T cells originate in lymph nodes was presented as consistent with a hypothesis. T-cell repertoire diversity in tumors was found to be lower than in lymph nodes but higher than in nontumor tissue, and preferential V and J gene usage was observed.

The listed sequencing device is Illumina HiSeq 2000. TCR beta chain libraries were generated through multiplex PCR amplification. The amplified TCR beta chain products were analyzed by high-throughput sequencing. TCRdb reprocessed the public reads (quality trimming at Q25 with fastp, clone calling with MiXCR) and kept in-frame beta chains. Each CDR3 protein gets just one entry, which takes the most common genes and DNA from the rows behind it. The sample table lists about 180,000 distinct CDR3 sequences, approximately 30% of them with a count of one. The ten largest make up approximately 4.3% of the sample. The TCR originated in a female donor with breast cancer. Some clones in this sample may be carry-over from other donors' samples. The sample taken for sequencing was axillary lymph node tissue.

The nucleotide sequence is given as TGTGCCATCAGTAAGAAAGGGACAGGGGTTGATCGTGAGCAGTACTTC. The translation is CAISKKGTGVDREQYF. The V and J segments used are TRBV10-3 and TRBJ2-7, with 10 bases aligning to TRBD1. The CDR3 contains 16 residues, cysteine and phenylalanine counted. Only the CDR3 DNA is retained, 48 bases long and in frame from the first base. After removal of 5 bases from V and 7 bases from J, the junction retains 14 bases not matched to a gene. Sequences ENHRY (CDR1) and SYGVKD (CDR2) are obtained from the germline V gene.